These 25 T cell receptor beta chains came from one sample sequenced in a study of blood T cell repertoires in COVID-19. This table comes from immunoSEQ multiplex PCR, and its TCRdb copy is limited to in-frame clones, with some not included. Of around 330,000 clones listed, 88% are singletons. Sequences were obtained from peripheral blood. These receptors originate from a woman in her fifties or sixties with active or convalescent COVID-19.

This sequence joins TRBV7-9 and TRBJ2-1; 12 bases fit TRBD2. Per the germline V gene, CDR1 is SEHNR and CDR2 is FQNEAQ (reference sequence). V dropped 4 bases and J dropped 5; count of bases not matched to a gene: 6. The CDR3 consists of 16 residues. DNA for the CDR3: TGTGCCAGCAGCTCCCGGACTAGCGGGAACCACAATGAGCAGTTCTTC. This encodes CASSSRTSGNHNEQFF.

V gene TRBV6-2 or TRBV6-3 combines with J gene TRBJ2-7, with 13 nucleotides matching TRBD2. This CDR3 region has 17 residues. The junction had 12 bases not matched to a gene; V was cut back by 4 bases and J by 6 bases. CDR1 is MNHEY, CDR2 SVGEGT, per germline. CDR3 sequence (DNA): TGTGCCAGCAGTTTCGCGCGCCCGGGACTAGCGGGATCCGAGCAGTACTTC. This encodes CASSFARPGLAGSEQYF.

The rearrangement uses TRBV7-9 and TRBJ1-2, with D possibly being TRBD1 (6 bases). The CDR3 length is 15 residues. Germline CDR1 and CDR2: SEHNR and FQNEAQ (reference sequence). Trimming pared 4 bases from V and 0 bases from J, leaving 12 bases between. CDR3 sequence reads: CASSSDRTANYGYTF. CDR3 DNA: TGTGCCAGCAGCTCAGACAGGACCGCTAACTATGGCTACACCTTC.

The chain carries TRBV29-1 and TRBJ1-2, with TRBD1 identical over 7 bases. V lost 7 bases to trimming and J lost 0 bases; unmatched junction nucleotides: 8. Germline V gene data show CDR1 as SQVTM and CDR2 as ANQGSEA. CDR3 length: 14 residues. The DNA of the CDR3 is TGCAGCGCAGCCCCAGGGACAGCTAACTATGGCTACACCTTC. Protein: CSAAPGTANYGYTF.

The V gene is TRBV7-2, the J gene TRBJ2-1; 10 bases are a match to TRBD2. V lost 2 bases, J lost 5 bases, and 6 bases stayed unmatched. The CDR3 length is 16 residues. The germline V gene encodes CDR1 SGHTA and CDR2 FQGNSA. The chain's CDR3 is CASSLSQLAGDNEQFF. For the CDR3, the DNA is TGTGCCAGCAGCTTAAGCCAGCTAGCGGGGGACAATGAGCAGTTCTTC.

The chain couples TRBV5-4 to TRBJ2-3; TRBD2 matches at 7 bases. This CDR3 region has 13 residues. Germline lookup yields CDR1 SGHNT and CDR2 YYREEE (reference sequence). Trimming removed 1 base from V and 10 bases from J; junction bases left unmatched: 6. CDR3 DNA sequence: TGTGCCAGCAGCTTGTCAGCGGGAAAGGCGCAGTATTTT. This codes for CASSLSAGKAQYF.

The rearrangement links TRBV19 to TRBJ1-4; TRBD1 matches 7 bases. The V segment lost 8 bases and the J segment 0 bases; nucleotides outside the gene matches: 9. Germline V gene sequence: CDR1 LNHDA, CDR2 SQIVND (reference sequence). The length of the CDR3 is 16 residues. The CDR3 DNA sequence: TGTGCCAGTTATCCCGGGACAGAAGCAACTAATGAAAAACTGTTTTTT. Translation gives CASYPGTEATNEKLFF.

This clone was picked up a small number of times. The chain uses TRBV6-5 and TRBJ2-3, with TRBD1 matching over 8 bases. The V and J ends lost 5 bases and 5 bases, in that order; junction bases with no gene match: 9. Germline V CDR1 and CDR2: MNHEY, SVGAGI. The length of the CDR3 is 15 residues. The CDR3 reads CASSPDGQGGDTQYF. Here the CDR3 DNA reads TGTGCCAGCAGTCCCGATGGACAGGGAGGAGATACGCAGTATTTT.

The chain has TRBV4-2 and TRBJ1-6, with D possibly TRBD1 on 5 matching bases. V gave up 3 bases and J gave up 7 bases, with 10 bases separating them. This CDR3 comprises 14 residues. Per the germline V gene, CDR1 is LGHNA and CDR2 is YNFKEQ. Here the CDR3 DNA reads TGTGCCAGCAGCCAGCATAAGGGGAATTCACCCCTCCACTTT. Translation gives CASSQHKGNSPLHF.

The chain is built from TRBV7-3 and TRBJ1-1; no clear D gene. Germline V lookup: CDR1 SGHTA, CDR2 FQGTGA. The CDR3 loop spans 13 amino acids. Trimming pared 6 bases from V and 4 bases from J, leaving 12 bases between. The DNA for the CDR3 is TGTGCCAGCAGTGGGTACGGGTCCACTGAAGCTTTCTTT. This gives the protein CASSGYGSTEAFF.

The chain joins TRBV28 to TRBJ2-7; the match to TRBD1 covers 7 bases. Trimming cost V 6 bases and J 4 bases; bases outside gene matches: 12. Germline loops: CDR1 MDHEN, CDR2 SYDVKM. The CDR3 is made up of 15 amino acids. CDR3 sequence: CASRLRDSRIYEQYF. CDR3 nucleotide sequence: TGTGCCAGCAGGCTCCGGGACAGTCGAATATACGAGCAGTACTTC.

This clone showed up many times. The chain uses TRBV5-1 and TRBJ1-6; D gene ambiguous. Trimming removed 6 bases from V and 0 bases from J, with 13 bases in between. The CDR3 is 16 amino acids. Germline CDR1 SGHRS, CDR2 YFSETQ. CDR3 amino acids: CASTPAGHSYNSPLHF. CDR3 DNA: TGCGCCAGCACCCCCGCAGGCCACTCCTATAATTCACCCCTCCACTTT. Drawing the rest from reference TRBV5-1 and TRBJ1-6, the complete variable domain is KAGVTQTPRYLIKTRGQQVTLSCSPISGHRSVSWYQQTPGQGLQFLFEYFSETQRNKGNFPGRFSGRQFSNSRSEMNVSTLELGDSALYLCASTPAGHSYNSPLHFGNGTRLTVT.

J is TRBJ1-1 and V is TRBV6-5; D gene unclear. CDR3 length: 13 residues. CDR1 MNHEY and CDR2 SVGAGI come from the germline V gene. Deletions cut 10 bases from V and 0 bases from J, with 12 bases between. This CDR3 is CATLLVVNTEAFF. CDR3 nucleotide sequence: TGTGCCACCCTGCTCGTAGTGAACACTGAAGCTTTCTTT.

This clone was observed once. The CDR3 is CASSDLRGGTGELFF. CDR3 sequence (DNA): TGTGCCAGCAGCGACCTGCGGGGGGGCACCGGGGAGCTGTTTTTT. The V gene is TRBV7-6, the J gene TRBJ2-2; 9 bases agree with TRBD2. J was trimmed by 4 bases and V by 5 bases; bases with no gene match: 5. This CDR3 contains 15 residues. Germline assignment: CDR1 SGHVS and CDR2 FNYEAQ.

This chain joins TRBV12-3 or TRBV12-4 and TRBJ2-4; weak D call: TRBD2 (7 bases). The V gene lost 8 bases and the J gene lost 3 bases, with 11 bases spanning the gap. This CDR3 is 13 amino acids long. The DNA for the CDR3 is TGTGCCAGCTGGGGGGGCGACAAAAACATTCAGTACTTC. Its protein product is CASWGGDKNIQYF.

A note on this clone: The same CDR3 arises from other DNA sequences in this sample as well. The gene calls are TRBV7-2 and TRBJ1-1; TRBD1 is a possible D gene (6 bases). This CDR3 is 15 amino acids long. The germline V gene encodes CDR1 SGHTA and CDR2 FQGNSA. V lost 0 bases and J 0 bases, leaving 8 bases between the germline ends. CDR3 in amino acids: CASSLAGQMNTEAFF. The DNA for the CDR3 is TGTGCCAGCAGCTTAGCTGGACAGATGAACACTGAAGCTTTCTTT.

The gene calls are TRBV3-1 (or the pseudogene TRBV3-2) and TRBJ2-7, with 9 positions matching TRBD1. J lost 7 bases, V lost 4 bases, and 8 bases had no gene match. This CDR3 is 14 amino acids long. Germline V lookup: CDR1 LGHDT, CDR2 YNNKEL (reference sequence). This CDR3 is CASSPRTGVTEQYF. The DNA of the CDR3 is TGTGCCAGCAGCCCCAGGACAGGGGTTACGGAGCAGTACTTC.

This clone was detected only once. The CDR3 DNA sequence: TGTGCCAGCTCACCACGCCTAGCGGGAGATCGGGTTTACGAGCAGTACTTC. Residues: CASSPRLAGDRVYEQYF. The chain joins TRBV18 to TRBJ2-7; 10 bases agree with TRBD2. The V and J ends lost 1 base and 4 bases, in that order; junction bases with no gene match: 10. The V gene's germline CDR1 is KGHSH and CDR2 LQKENI. This CDR3 region has 17 residues.

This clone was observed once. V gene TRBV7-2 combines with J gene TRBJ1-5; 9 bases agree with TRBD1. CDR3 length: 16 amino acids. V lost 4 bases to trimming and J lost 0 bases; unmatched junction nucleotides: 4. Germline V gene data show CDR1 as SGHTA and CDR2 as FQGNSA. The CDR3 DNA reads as TGTGCCAGCAGCTACAGGACAGGGGATAGCAATCAGCCCCAGCATTTT. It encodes CASSYRTGDSNQPQHF.

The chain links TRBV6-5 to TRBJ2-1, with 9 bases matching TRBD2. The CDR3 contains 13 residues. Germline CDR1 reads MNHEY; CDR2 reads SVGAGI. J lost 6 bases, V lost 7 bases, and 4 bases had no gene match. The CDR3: CASINSGSNEQFF. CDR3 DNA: TGTGCCAGCATCAATAGCGGGAGCAATGAGCAGTTCTTC.

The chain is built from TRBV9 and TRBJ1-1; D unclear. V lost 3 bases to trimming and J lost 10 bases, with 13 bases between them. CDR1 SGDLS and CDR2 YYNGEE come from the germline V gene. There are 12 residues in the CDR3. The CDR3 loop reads CASSAETGRAFF. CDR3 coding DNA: TGTGCCAGCAGCGCAGAGACGGGGAGAGCTTTCTTT.

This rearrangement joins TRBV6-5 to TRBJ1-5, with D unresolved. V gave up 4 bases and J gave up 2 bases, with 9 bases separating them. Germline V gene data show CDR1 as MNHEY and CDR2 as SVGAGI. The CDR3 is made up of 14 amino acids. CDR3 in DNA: TGTGCCAGCAGTTTAACAGTGGGCAATCAGCCCCAGCATTTT. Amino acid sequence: CASSLTVGNQPQHF.

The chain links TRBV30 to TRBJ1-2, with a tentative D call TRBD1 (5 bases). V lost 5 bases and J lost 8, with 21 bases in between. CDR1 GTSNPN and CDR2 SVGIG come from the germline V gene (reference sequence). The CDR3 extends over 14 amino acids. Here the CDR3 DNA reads TGTGCCTGGTTCCGGTGGGGACTGGGGGGGGGCTACACCTTC. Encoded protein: CAWFRWGLGGGYTF.

Written as DNA, the CDR3 is TGCGCCAGCAGCTCTGCCCTAGCGGCCAGCTCCTACGAGCAGTACTTC. This encodes CASSSALAASSYEQYF. The chain is built from TRBV5-1 and TRBJ2-7; 7 bases are shared with TRBD2. The CDR3 loop spans 16 amino acids. CDR1 and CDR2 (germline): SGHRS, YFSETQ. V trimming: 3 bases; J trimming: 0 bases; junction bases outside the gene matches: 9.

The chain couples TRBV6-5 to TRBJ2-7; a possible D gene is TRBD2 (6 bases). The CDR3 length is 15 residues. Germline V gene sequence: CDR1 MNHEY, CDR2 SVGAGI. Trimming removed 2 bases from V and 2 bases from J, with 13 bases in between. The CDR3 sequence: CASSYTAGGTYEQYF. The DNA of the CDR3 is TGTGCCAGCAGTTACACAGCGGGCGGGACCTACGAGCAGTACTTC.